This T cell receptor (beta chain) was retrieved from a study of response to subunit inactivated influenza vaccine. Trimming removed 2 bases from V and 1 base from J, with 10 bases in between. Germline-derived CDR1 and CDR2 are MGHDK and SYGVNS. The CDR3 spans 15 residues. Many counts were recorded for this clonotype. One entry per CDR3 protein results from TCRdb running MiXCR on the RT-PCR reads. The sample has about 480,000 distinct CDR3 sequences, roughly 11% seen once; the top ten hold 9.5% to 15%. The chain carries TRBV25-1 and TRBJ2-3; D is undetermined. This clonotype was sampled from a man in his fifties or sixties who received an inactivated influenza vaccine. Specimen: PBMCs from blood, collected more than 35 days after vaccination. CDR3: CASSEVGLGTDTQYF. In DNA form, the CDR3 reads TGTGCCAGCAGTGAAGTGGGCCTGGGCACAGATACGCAGTATTTT.